These 11 T cell receptor beta chains were sequenced from one sample in a study of blood T cell repertoires in COVID-19. Data came from immunoSEQ multiplex PCR; TCRdb stores just in-frame clones and leaves some out. Among some 190,000 clones listed, roughly 88% were seen once. The sample comprised PBMCs or T cells enriched from blood (not recorded which). These receptors originate from a man in his forties with acute COVID-19.

This clone was picked up one time. The genes are TRBV5-1 and TRBJ2-2; 11 nucleotides align to TRBD2. J lost 2 bases, V lost 5 bases, and 5 bases had no gene match. This CDR3 has 16 residues. CDR1 SGHRS and CDR2 YFSETQ come from the germline V gene. CDR3 DNA sequence: TGCGCCAGCAGACCAGGGACTAGCGGTAACACCGGGGAGCTGTTTTTT. Translating gives CASRPGTSGNTGELFF.

The rearrangement uses TRBV5-1 and TRBJ2-3; TRBD2 is a possible D gene (5 bases). The CDR3 is 16 amino acids. Deletions cut 4 bases from V and 1 base from J, with 16 bases between. Germline V gene sequence: CDR1 SGHRS, CDR2 YFSETQ. CDR3 residues: CASSRTARSGTDTQYF. Here the CDR3 DNA reads TGCGCCAGCAGCCGGACTGCTCGGAGTGGCACAGATACGCAGTATTTT.

V and J are TRBV4-1 and TRBJ2-2, with a weak D call TRBD1 (5 bases). Germline lookup yields CDR1 MGHRA and CDR2 YSYEKL. The CDR3 has 16 residues. V lost 3 bases and J 7 bases, leaving 18 bases between the germline ends. CDR3 in DNA: TGCGCCAGCAGCCACGATGGACACTCCTCGGTCGGGGAGCTGTTTTTT. Translating gives CASSHDGHSSVGELFF.

The V and J genes are TRBV7-2 and TRBJ2-7, with 8 nucleotides matching TRBD2. J was trimmed by 2 bases and V by 5 bases; bases with no gene match: 8. The CDR3 has 15 amino acids. Looked up from germline, CDR1 is SGHTA and CDR2 is FQGNSA. As DNA, the CDR3 is TGTGCCAGCAGCCCCCGGGGGGGGCGGACCTACGAGCAGTACTTC. This codes for CASSPRGGRTYEQYF.

The chain is built from TRBV24-1 and TRBJ1-5, with a tentative D call TRBD1 (5 bases). The ends were cut back, 9 bases at V and 10 bases at J, with 12 bases in the middle. Germline assignment: CDR1 KGHDR and CDR2 SFDVKD. This CDR3 comprises 11 residues. CDR3 region: CATGHLEPQHF. The CDR3 DNA reads TGTGCCACCGGACACCTAGAACCCCAGCATTTT.

The chain couples TRBV7-6 to TRBJ2-3, with 10 bases lining up with TRBD2. The trim removed 5 bases at V and 7 bases at J, leaving 12 bases unmatched. There are 16 residues in the CDR3. In germline, CDR1 is SGHVS, CDR2 FNYEAQ. The CDR3 reads CASSPPWASGSYTQYF. CDR3 DNA sequence: TGTGCCAGCAGCCCGCCCTGGGCTAGCGGGAGTTATACGCAGTATTTT.

The V call is TRBV25-1, the J call TRBJ2-2; the match to TRBD1 covers 7 bases. V lost 10 bases to trimming and J lost 1 base; unmatched junction nucleotides: 3. The CDR3 length is 13 residues. Germline V gene data show CDR1 as MGHDK and CDR2 as SYGVNS. The CDR3 loop reads CATRDRNTGELFF. CDR3 coding DNA: TGTGCCACCCGGGACAGGAACACCGGGGAGCTGTTTTTT. Complete variable domain (other parts from reference TRBV25-1 and TRBJ2-2): EADIYQTPRYLVIGTGKKITLECSQTMGHDKMYWYQQDPGMELHLIHYSYGVNSTEKGDLSSESTVSRIRTEHFPLTLESARPSHTSQYLCATRDRNTGELFFGEGSRLTVL.

This chain joins TRBV7-6 and TRBJ2-7, with TRBD1 as a possible D gene (6 bases). Per germline, CDR1 SGHVS and CDR2 FNYEAQ. V lost 4 bases, J lost 4 bases, and 8 bases lay in between. The length of the CDR3 is 12 residues. DNA for the CDR3: TGTGCCAGCAGCTCTCAGGGGTACGAGCAGTACTTC. Translating it yields CASSSQGYEQYF.

The J gene is TRBJ1-1, the V gene TRBV3-1 (or the pseudogene TRBV3-2); possible D gene TRBD1, 6 bases. Germline values: CDR1 LGHDT, CDR2 YNNKEL (reference sequence). Between the trimmed V and J ends, which lost 0 bases and 5 bases, there was a span of 13 bases. The length of the CDR3 is 15 residues. The CDR3 here is CASSQDGGGLTEAFF. DNA of the CDR3: TGTGCCAGCAGCCAAGATGGGGGGGGCCTAACTGAAGCTTTCTTT.

The chain employs TRBV2 and TRBJ2-7; weak D call: TRBD2 (5 bases). Germline CDR1 is SNHLY and CDR2 is FYNNEI. Trimming removed 7 bases at V and 0 bases at J, with 19 bases between. The CDR3 consists of 16 residues. CDR3 loop: CASKEHSGLSSYEQYF. The CDR3 DNA sequence: TGTGCCAGCAAAGAACACAGCGGATTAAGCTCCTACGAGCAGTACTTC.

The CDR3 reads CACLGGRADEQFF. In DNA, the CDR3 is TGTGCCTGTCTGGGCGGGAGGGCCGATGAGCAGTTCTTC. The genes are TRBV30 and TRBJ2-1; TRBD2 agrees at 9 bases. With V trimmed by 6 bases and J by 8 bases, 8 bases remained unmatched. CDR1 GTSNPN and CDR2 SVGIG come from the germline V gene (reference sequence). The CDR3 contains 13 residues. Full variable domain (outside the CDR3, taken from reference TRBV30 and TRBJ2-1): SQTIHQWPATLVQPVGSPLSLECTVEGTSNPNLYWYRQAAGRGLQLLFYSVGIGQISSEVPQNLSASRPQDRQFILSSKKLLLSDSGFYLCACLGGRADEQFFGPGTRLTVL.